The clone carrying this TCR beta chain has at least ten counts. Its antigen remains unknown. CDR1 is MRHNA, CDR2 SNTAGT, per germline. The CDR3 runs 13 residues. The V end lost 0 bases, the J end lost 6 bases, and 5 bases lay between the germline ends. Patients had received no treatment of any kind before thyroid surgery. In the original analysis: It was from CDR3 differences across clinicopathological groups that a distant-metastasis classifier for papillary thyroid cancer was built. MiXCR reprocessed the PCR reads for TCRdb. The V and J calls shown here were made by TCRdb, not taken from the authors' results. This table has 49,000 or so clones, more than 20% appearing once. This specimen comes from a study of metastatic and nonmetastatic thyroid tumors. Study summary: Malignant and benign thyroid patients had repertoires compared in peripheral blood and tumor or nodule tissue.

Findings and caveats of the study: Compared with benign nodules, malignant thyroid tumors were reported to have significantly higher TCR beta diversity in both blood and tumor.

The genes are TRBV6-4 and TRBJ2-2; D gene ambiguous. The sequence was collected from a male donor with papillary thyroid cancer or a benign thyroid nodule (not recorded which). Some clones in this sample may be carry-over from other donors' samples. The material sequenced was blood. The CDR3 here is CASSDSSAGELFF. For the CDR3, the DNA is TGTGCCAGCAGTGACTCTAGTGCCGGGGAGCTGTTTTTT.